Following are 12 T cell receptor beta chains from one sample sequenced in a study of molecular identifiers for immune sequencing clone quantification. TCRdb independently ran MiXCR on the PCR reads; one entry per CDR3 protein. The table has nearly 650,000 distinct CDR3 sequences, 25% seen once. Sequencing was carried out using naive CD8+ T cells from blood, with Jurkat cell RNA spiked in. Subset of the sample: FACS-sorted CD8+CD4-CCR7+CD45RA+ naive T cells. These receptors all stem from a human donor in good health. Some libraries in this study had Jurkat cell RNA spiked in.

Remarks on this clonotype: A much larger clone lies a single base off, so this may be a read error. This chain uses TRBV5-3 with TRBJ2-3; D is unresolved. TRBV5-3 is reported as an ORF; its role is uncertain. CDR3 length: 16 amino acids. The CDR3 spells CASSLSGRSHTDAQYF. CDR3 nucleotides: TGTGCCAGCAGCTTGAGTGGCCGCTCCCACACAGATGCGCAGTATTTT.

CDR3 residues: CSAASRRAYEQYF. CDR3 bases: TGCAGTGCCGCTTCGCGCAGAGCCTACGAGCAGTACTTC. The chain couples TRBV20-1 to TRBJ2-7, with D uncertain. Germline CDR1 reads DFQATT; CDR2 reads SNEGSKA (reference sequence). This CDR3 region has 13 residues. Trimming took 6 bases from V and 2 from J, leaving 14 bases between them.

With respect to this clonotype: The junction shows a germline mismatch at one end, possibly a read error. The J gene is TRBJ1-3, the V gene TRBV12-3 or TRBV12-4; TRBD1 is a possible D gene (6 bases). The CDR3 has 17 amino acids. The CDR3 DNA reads TGTGCCAGCAGTTGGGGACTCACAGGGAACTCTGGAAGCACCATGTATTTT. It yields the protein CASSWGLTGNSGSTMYF.

J is TRBJ1-2 and V is TRBV11-2; the D is unclear. Germline loops: CDR1 SGHAT, CDR2 FQNNGV. This CDR3 is built from 13 residues. The CDR3 DNA reads TGTGCAACGCGGCCATCTGCTAACTATGGCTACACCTTC. Translating gives CATRPSANYGYTF.

This clonotype has a handful of counts. The rearrangement links TRBV7-9 to TRBJ1-5, with 9 bases lining up with TRBD1. CDR3 length equals 18 residues. V dropped 2 bases and J dropped 0; count of bases not matched to a gene: 8. Per the germline V gene, CDR1 is SEHNR and CDR2 is FQNEAQ (reference sequence). CDR3 in DNA: TGTGCCAGCAGCTTATCGACAGGGGGGGTGTGTAGCAATCAGCCCCAGCATTTT. Protein product: CASSLSTGGVCSNQPQHF.

This rearrangement joins TRBV7-9 to TRBJ1-2; D is unclear. Trimming stripped 5 bases from V and 2 bases from J, with 15 bases between. In germline, CDR1 is SEHNR, CDR2 FQNEAQ (reference sequence). The CDR3 has 15 residues. CDR3 residues: CASSHPGPANYGYTF. The CDR3 region has the DNA TGTGCCAGCAGCCATCCCGGGCCTGCGAACTATGGCTACACCTTC.

The rearrangement joins TRBV9 to TRBJ2-3; D is undetermined. Trimming cost V 3 bases and J 0 bases, with 11 bases left between them. The germline V gene has CDR1 SGDLS and CDR2 YYNGEE. This CDR3 region has 15 residues. The CDR3 reads CASSALPSSTDTQYF. In DNA form, the CDR3 reads TGTGCCAGCAGCGCCCTGCCTTCTAGCACAGATACGCAGTATTTT.

This clonotype has only one observation. This may arise from a read error, as a much more abundant clone is one base away. The V gene is TRBV7-9, the J gene TRBJ1-4; D remains unclear. Germline V gives CDR1 SEHNR, CDR2 FQNEAQ (reference sequence). The CDR3 is made up of 14 amino acids. The CDR3 DNA reads TGTGCCAGGAGCTTCGTGGCAACTAATGAAAAACTGTTTTTT. Amino acids: CARSFVATNEKLFF.

This clonotype has more than one count but fewer than ten. It may be a read error: a sequence one base away is much more abundant. V usage is TRBV4-1 and J usage is TRBJ2-3; D is ambiguous. The germline V and J ends were trimmed by 1 base and 4 bases, with 6 bases remaining between them. The CDR3 contains 13 residues. Germline V gene data show CDR1 as MGHRA and CDR2 as YSYEKL. The CDR3 loop is CASSQVFPDTQYF. The CDR3, as DNA: TGCGCCAGCAGCCAAGTTTTCCCAGATACGCAGTATTTT.

This clonotype came up many times. This sequence joins TRBV7-2 and TRBJ2-3; 7 bases line up with TRBD2. After removal of 5 bases from V and 2 bases from J, the junction contained 13 bases not matched to a gene. Per the germline V gene, CDR1 is SGHTA and CDR2 is FQGNSA. The CDR3 runs 17 residues. The CDR3 sequence: CASSHLQLAGVTDTQYF. CDR3 nucleotides: TGTGCCAGCAGCCACCTGCAATTAGCGGGCGTCACAGATACGCAGTATTTT.

As for this clonotype: With a much larger clone just one base away, this may be a read error. The chain couples TRBV7-8 to TRBJ1-5; the D is unclear. The CDR3 is made up of 18 amino acids. Germline-derived CDR1 and CDR2 are SGHVS and FQNEAQ. CDR3 loop: CASSLEVFKGDSNQPQQF. CDR3 coding DNA: TGTGCCAGCAGCTTAGAGGTCTTTAAGGGTGATAGCAATCAGCCCCAGCAATTT.

Details on this clonotype: With a much larger clone just one base away, this may be a read error. The chain uses TRBV29-1 and TRBJ2-1; possible D gene TRBD2, 6 bases. The CDR3 runs 13 residues. CDR1 SQVTM and CDR2 ANQGSEA come from the germline V gene. The CDR3 spells CSFLSAGYNEKFF. CDR3 in DNA: TGCAGCTTCCTATCGGCGGGGTACAATGAGAAGTTCTTC.